This is a list of T cell receptor beta chains from one sample in a study of cytomegalovirus exposure and HLA in healthy donors. Here immunoSEQ multiplex PCR was the method, and the copy in TCRdb shows in-frame clones only, minus some. The table shows 150,000 to 200,000 clones, with around four fifths occurring only once. Material: PBMCs. The source is a man younger than 40 in good health and CMV-seropositive. Both conserved end residues are part of each CDR3. The order of the fields is CDR3 protein, CDR3 DNA, clone size, D gene, V gene, J gene. A D gene is named only where the DNA matches it firmly. Some rows mark clone size as missing; the rest say once, few, many or name a class of expanded clone.

CDR3aa: CASSPRTGELFF; CDR3nt: TGTGCCAGCAGCCCCCGGACCGGGGAGCTGTTTTTT; abundance: few; d_gene: NA; v_gene: TRBV9; j_gene: TRBJ2-2
CDR3aa: CASSQEFFRGRDYGYTF; CDR3nt: TGCGCCAGCAGCCAAGAATTTTTCAGGGGGCGGGACTATGGCTACACCTTC; abundance: few; d_gene: TRBD1; v_gene: TRBV4-3; j_gene: TRBJ1-2
CDR3aa: CASSSRGNGYTF; CDR3nt: TGTGCCAGCAGCTCCAGGGGAAATGGCTACACCTTC; abundance: NA; d_gene: NA; v_gene: TRBV6-5; j_gene: TRBJ1-2
CDR3aa: CASSGVGVEKLFF; CDR3nt: TGTGCCAGCAGTGGAGTCGGGGTTGAAAAACTGTTTTTT; abundance: NA; d_gene: NA; v_gene: TRBV2; j_gene: TRBJ1-4
CDR3aa: CASGDRGDTEAFF; CDR3nt: TGTGCCTCGGGAGACAGGGGGGACACTGAAGCTTTCTTT; abundance: NA; d_gene: TRBD1; v_gene: TRBV10-3; j_gene: TRBJ1-1
CDR3aa: CASSSSFSREFSEKLFF; CDR3nt: TGTGCCAGCAGCTCCTCCTTTTCTCGGGAATTTAGTGAAAAACTGTTTTTT; abundance: NA; d_gene: NA; v_gene: TRBV7-9; j_gene: TRBJ1-4
CDR3aa: CASSLEARAGKWAYEQYF; CDR3nt: TGTGCCAGCAGCTTAGAGGCTCGAGCGGGGAAATGGGCTTACGAGCAGTACTTC; abundance: NA; d_gene: TRBD2; v_gene: TRBV11-2; j_gene: TRBJ2-7
CDR3aa: CASSYPGGSTDTQYF; CDR3nt: TGTGCCAGCAGTTACCCGGGGGGGTCCACAGATACGCAGTATTTT; abundance: NA; d_gene: TRBD2; v_gene: TRBV6-6; j_gene: TRBJ2-3
CDR3aa: CASSFTSGLNEQFF; CDR3nt: TGTGCCAGCAGTTTTACTAGCGGGCTTAATGAGCAGTTCTTC; abundance: NA; d_gene: TRBD2; v_gene: TRBV28; j_gene: TRBJ2-1
CDR3aa: CASSLRDRVYGYTF; CDR3nt: TGTGCCAGCAGCCTGAGGGACAGGGTCTATGGCTACACCTTC; abundance: once; d_gene: TRBD1; v_gene: TRBV5-5; j_gene: TRBJ1-2
CDR3aa: CASSAPGTVNSPLHF; CDR3nt: TGTGCCAGCAGCGCCCCCGGGACAGTAAATTCACCCCTCCACTTT; abundance: once; d_gene: TRBD1; v_gene: TRBV9; j_gene: TRBJ1-6
CDR3aa: CASRGLDGYTF; CDR3nt: TGTGCCAGTCGCGGTCTCGATGGCTACACCTTC; abundance: few; d_gene: NA; v_gene: TRBV6-5; j_gene: TRBJ1-2
CDR3aa: CASSGTGRNEQYF; CDR3nt: TGTGCCAGCTCCGGGACAGGTAGGAACGAGCAGTACTTC; abundance: NA; d_gene: TRBD1; v_gene: TRBV18; j_gene: TRBJ2-7
CDR3aa: CAWSASGPPEPQHF; CDR3nt: TGTGCCTGGAGTGCCAGCGGGCCTCCGGAGCCCCAGCATTTT; abundance: NA; d_gene: NA; v_gene: TRBV30; j_gene: TRBJ1-5
CDR3aa: CASSSQSSSGGGDTQYF; CDR3nt: TGTGCCAGCAGCTCCCAATCTTCAAGCGGCGGGGGAGATACGCAGTATTTT; abundance: NA; d_gene: TRBD2; v_gene: TRBV5-4; j_gene: TRBJ2-3
CDR3aa: CASSRRDQPQHF; CDR3nt: TGTGCCAGCAGCCGGAGGGATCAGCCCCAGCATTTT; abundance: NA; d_gene: NA; v_gene: TRBV14; j_gene: TRBJ1-5
CDR3aa: CASSQDLTGRSYEQYF; CDR3nt: TGCGCCAGCAGCCAAGATCTGACAGGGCGATCCTACGAGCAGTACTTC; abundance: NA; d_gene: TRBD1; v_gene: TRBV4-3; j_gene: TRBJ2-7
CDR3aa: CASRGTGGQPQHF; CDR3nt: TGTGCCAGCAGGGGGACAGGAGGTCAGCCCCAGCATTTT; abundance: NA; d_gene: TRBD1; v_gene: TRBV6-1; j_gene: TRBJ1-5
CDR3aa: CASSLKMAGRHEQYF; CDR3nt: TGTGCCAGCTCCCTAAAGATGGCAGGTCGCCACGAGCAGTACTTC; abundance: NA; d_gene: NA; v_gene: TRBV18; j_gene: TRBJ2-7
CDR3aa: CASSTPYTGVTEAFF; CDR3nt: TGTGCCAGCAGTACCCCCTATACAGGGGTGACTGAAGCTTTCTTT; abundance: NA; d_gene: TRBD1; v_gene: TRBV6-5; j_gene: TRBJ1-1
CDR3aa: CASSQNRVPNEKLFF; CDR3nt: TGTGCCAGCTCACAAAACAGGGTCCCTAATGAAAAACTGTTTTTT; abundance: NA; d_gene: NA; v_gene: TRBV18; j_gene: TRBJ1-4
CDR3aa: CASSLEAGGTDTQYF; CDR3nt: TGTGCCAGCAGCTTAGAGGCAGGGGGCACAGATACGCAGTATTTT; abundance: NA; d_gene: NA; v_gene: TRBV7-6; j_gene: TRBJ2-3
CDR3aa: CASSLGGAYNEQFF; CDR3nt: TGTGCCAGCAGTCTCGGGGGTGCCTACAATGAGCAGTTCTTC; abundance: NA; d_gene: NA; v_gene: TRBV6-5; j_gene: TRBJ2-1
CDR3aa: CASSNPPDRRYQPQHF; CDR3nt: TGTGCCAGTAGTAACCCCCCCGACCGGCGGTATCAGCCCCAGCATTTT; abundance: once; d_gene: NA; v_gene: TRBV19; j_gene: TRBJ1-5
CDR3aa: CASSAFGQLNTEAFF; CDR3nt: TGTGCCAGCAGTGCCTTTGGACAGCTGAACACTGAAGCTTTCTTT; abundance: NA; d_gene: NA; v_gene: TRBV2; j_gene: TRBJ1-1
CDR3aa: CAWRRDSYEQYF; CDR3nt: TGTGCCTGGAGGCGGGACTCCTACGAGCAGTACTTC; abundance: NA; d_gene: NA; v_gene: TRBV30; j_gene: TRBJ2-7
CDR3aa: CASSVEPRLSGNTIYF; CDR3nt: TGTGCCAGCAGCGTAGAACCAAGACTCTCTGGAAACACCATATATTTT; abundance: NA; d_gene: NA; v_gene: TRBV9; j_gene: TRBJ1-3
CDR3aa: CASSESPGSAGAYEQYF; CDR3nt: TGTGCCAGCAGTGAAAGTCCCGGGTCAGCGGGGGCCTACGAGCAGTACTTC; abundance: once; d_gene: TRBD2; v_gene: TRBV2; j_gene: TRBJ2-7
CDR3aa: CASSWGAGSDTQYF; CDR3nt: TGTGCCAGCAGCTGGGGTGCGGGGTCAGATACGCAGTATTTT; abundance: NA; d_gene: NA; v_gene: TRBV5-4; j_gene: TRBJ2-3
CDR3aa: CASSLVGGQGAEQYF; CDR3nt: TGTGCCAGCAGCTTAGTAGGCGGACAGGGAGCCGAGCAGTACTTC; abundance: NA; d_gene: TRBD1; v_gene: TRBV7-2; j_gene: TRBJ2-7
CDR3aa: CASSQVSTDKNEQFF; CDR3nt: TGCGCCAGCAGCCAAGTGTCGACAGATAAGAATGAGCAGTTCTTC; abundance: NA; d_gene: NA; v_gene: TRBV4-1; j_gene: TRBJ2-1
CDR3aa: CASSRSGTGSEAFF; CDR3nt: TGTGCCAGCAGCCGTTCCGGGACAGGGAGTGAAGCTTTCTTT; abundance: NA; d_gene: TRBD1; v_gene: TRBV7-3; j_gene: TRBJ1-1
CDR3aa: CASSLYLYNEQFF; CDR3nt: TGTGCTAGCAGCTTATATCTTTACAATGAGCAGTTCTTC; abundance: NA; d_gene: NA; v_gene: TRBV7-7; j_gene: TRBJ2-1
CDR3aa: CASSIDDDGATDTQYF; CDR3nt: TGTGCCAGTAGTATAGATGATGACGGAGCCACAGATACGCAGTATTTT; abundance: NA; d_gene: NA; v_gene: TRBV19; j_gene: TRBJ2-3
CDR3aa: CASSQTSGVYNEQFF; CDR3nt: TGCGCCAGCAGCCAAACTAGCGGGGTGTACAATGAGCAGTTCTTC; abundance: NA; d_gene: TRBD2; v_gene: TRBV5-1; j_gene: TRBJ2-1
CDR3aa: CASSYGRGYSYNEQFF; CDR3nt: TGTGCCAGCAGTTATGGTCGCGGGTACTCCTACAATGAGCAGTTCTTC; abundance: NA; d_gene: NA; v_gene: TRBV5-5; j_gene: TRBJ2-1
CDR3aa: CASDWTGGVGTDTQYF; CDR3nt: TGTGCCAGCGATTGGACAGGGGGCGTCGGCACAGATACGCAGTATTTT; abundance: NA; d_gene: TRBD1; v_gene: TRBV5-6; j_gene: TRBJ2-3
CDR3aa: CASSPRNQPQHF; CDR3nt: TGTGCCAGCAGCCCGCGGAATCAGCCCCAGCATTTT; abundance: NA; d_gene: NA; v_gene: TRBV6-5; j_gene: TRBJ1-5
CDR3aa: CASRNQSGREKLFF; CDR3nt: TGTGCCAGTAGAAACCAATCAGGGCGGGAAAAACTGTTTTTT; abundance: NA; d_gene: NA; v_gene: TRBV19; j_gene: TRBJ1-4